Shown below are 5 T cell receptor beta chains from a single sample sequenced in a study of T-cell memory formation after mild COVID-19. TCRdb recomputed calls from the 5' RACE reads with MiXCR, one row per CDR3 protein. The sample consists of 350,000 to 400,000 distinct CDR3 sequences, under 15% of them appearing once. The sample was PBMCs or a T cell subset sorted from them (not recorded which). Source of these receptors: a man younger than 35 who had mild COVID-19 (a few samples of this study predate the infection). Cell type and time point are not known.

There are many counts of this clonotype. The V call is TRBV5-1, the J call TRBJ1-1; D is unclear. The germline V and J ends were trimmed by 1 base and 0 bases, with 10 bases remaining between them. The germline V gene encodes CDR1 SGHRS and CDR2 YFSETQ. This CDR3 region has 15 residues. In DNA form, the CDR3 reads TGCGCCAGCAGCTTGACCGTCACGATGAACACTGAAGCTTTCTTT. Its translation: CASSLTVTMNTEAFF.

This chain connects TRBV7-2 to TRBJ1-1; D call uncertain. Germline loops: CDR1 SGHTA, CDR2 FQGNSA. The CDR3 spans 16 residues. V lost 4 bases and J 4 bases, leaving 19 bases between the germline ends. Here the CDR3 reads CASSSSAVNRGTEAFF. The CDR3, as DNA: TGTGCCAGCAGCTCTTCGGCAGTCAATCGGGGCACTGAAGCTTTCTTT. The full variable domain, its missing parts supplied by reference TRBV7-2 and TRBJ1-1, is GAGVSQSPSNKVTEKGKDVELRCDPISGHTALYWYRQSLGQGLEFLIYFQGNSAPDKSGLPSDRFSAERTGGSVSTLTIQRTQQEDSAVYLCASSSSAVNRGTEAFFGQGTRLTVV.

V is TRBV10-2 and J is TRBJ2-3; tentative D call: TRBD2 (6 bases). This CDR3 contains 17 residues. Trimming shortened V by 4 bases and J by 3 bases, and 20 bases separated the two germline ends. Germline CDR1 WSHSY, CDR2 SAAADI. The CDR3 DNA reads as TGCGCCAGCAGTGGAAGCGGGCAGGGAAGGATGACAGATACGCAGTATTTT. Translated: CASSGSGQGRMTDTQYF.

The chain links TRBV6-2 or TRBV6-3 to TRBJ1-5, with no clear D. Looked up from germline, CDR1 is MNHEY and CDR2 is SVGEGT. Trimming cost V 2 bases and J 7 bases, with 12 bases left between them. The CDR3 sequence is 14 residues long. This CDR3 reads CASSYDAYGQPQHF. CDR3 sequence (DNA): TGTGCCAGCAGTTACGATGCGTATGGCCAGCCCCAGCATTTT.

This clonotype was observed a handful of times. One junction end disagrees with the germline gene, perhaps due to a read error. This sequence joins TRBV7-9 and TRBJ2-2; the D gene is possibly TRBD1 (6 bases). The CDR3 runs to 13 residues. Germline V CDR1 and CDR2: SEHNR, FQNEAQ (reference sequence). The CDR3 here is CAGRGRDTGELFF. The CDR3 DNA sequence: TGTGCCGGCAGGGGTCGGGACACCGGGGAGCTGTTTTTT. The full variable domain, rest sourced from reference TRBV7-9 and TRBJ2-2, is DTGVSQNPRHKITKRGQNVTFRCDPISEHNRLYWYRQTLGQGPEFLTYFQNEAQLEKSRLLSDRFSAERPKGSFSTLEIQRTEQGDSAMYLCAGRGRDTGELFFGEGSRLTVL.